The 7 T cell receptor beta chains given below trace back to one sample, sequenced in a study of blood T cell repertoires in COVID-19. Assay used: immunoSEQ multiplex PCR; TCRdb lists only in-frame clones, some missing. This sample has around 250,000 clones, with roughly 84% found just once. The source material was peripheral blood. The receptors were gathered from a middle-aged woman who had recovered from COVID-19.

The J gene is TRBJ1-1, the V gene TRBV5-1, with D unclear. CDR3 size: 13 residues. Germline assignment: CDR1 SGHRS and CDR2 YFSETQ. The V end was cut by 5 bases, the J end by 0 bases, with 8 bases between. Written as DNA, the CDR3 is TGCGCCAGCAGGCAAAGCGTGAACACTGAAGCTTTCTTT. As protein: CASRQSVNTEAFF.

The chain has TRBV5-4 and TRBJ2-3; 8 bases map to TRBD2. The junction had 3 bases not matched to a gene; V was cut back by 4 bases and J by 2 bases. The CDR3 has 14 residues. Germline V CDR1 and CDR2: SGHNT, YYREEE (reference sequence). The CDR3 DNA sequence: TGTGCCAGCAGCAATAGCGGGACCACAGATACGCAGTATTTT. Residues: CASSNSGTTDTQYF.

CDR3 amino acids: CATKNRAGDEKLFF. The CDR3 region has the DNA TGTGCCACTAAAAACAGGGCAGGGGATGAAAAACTGTTTTTT. The genes are TRBV6-5 and TRBJ1-4; possible D gene TRBD1, 6 bases. V lost 10 bases, J lost 6 bases, and 18 bases lay in between. Germline loops: CDR1 MNHEY, CDR2 SVGAGI. The CDR3 loop spans 14 amino acids.

V and J are TRBV5-1 and TRBJ2-5; 7 bases are a match to TRBD1. This CDR3 region has 14 residues. Trimming took 0 bases from V and 3 from J; bases not matched to a gene: 2. Germline CDR1 SGHRS, CDR2 YFSETQ. CDR3 amino acids: CASSLAGQKETQYF. CDR3 coding DNA: TGCGCCAGCAGCTTGGCGGGACAGAAAGAGACCCAGTACTTC.

The chain is built from TRBV28 and TRBJ2-3; 10 positions match TRBD2. This CDR3 region has 15 residues. J was trimmed by 4 bases and V by 6 bases; bases with no gene match: 7. CDR1 is MDHEN, CDR2 SYDVKM, per germline. The DNA of the CDR3 is TGTGCCAGCAGCCCTAGCGGGGGCCTTGCAGATACGCAGTATTTT. It yields the protein CASSPSGGLADTQYF.

This chain links TRBV4-1 with TRBJ2-5; 11 bases match TRBD2. The CDR3 contains 17 residues. Germline-derived CDR1 and CDR2 are MGHRA and YSYEKL. The trim removed 0 bases at V and 6 bases at J, leaving 9 bases unmatched. CDR3 sequence reads: CASSQDFTSGGAKTQYF. CDR3 nucleotides: TGCGCCAGCAGCCAAGATTTCACTAGCGGGGGTGCAAAGACCCAGTACTTC.

The chain is built from TRBV5-1 and TRBJ1-1; D gene uncertain. Germline loops: CDR1 SGHRS, CDR2 YFSETQ. V lost 3 bases and J lost 8, with 14 bases in between. This CDR3 region has 13 residues. CDR3 sequence (DNA): TGCGCCAGCAGCTCCAGGTCCTTAATGGAAGCTTTCTTT. Its translation: CASSSRSLMEAFF.